Sequencing of this TCR beta chain was carried out in a study of T-cell memory formation after mild COVID-19. Study conclusions and caveats: Memory from before infection featured some responding clones, which suggests cross-reactive memory joined.

In regard to this clonotype: Its target is unknown.

Each CDR3 protein gets one entry after TCRdb re-called the 5' RACE reads with MiXCR. The table lists approximately 480,000 distinct CDR3 sequences, about 18% of them singletons. Germline-derived CDR1 and CDR2 are SGHVS and FNYEAQ. This CDR3 spans 17 amino acids. V lost 1 base and J 2 bases, leaving 15 bases between the germline ends. The TCR sequence derives from an adult woman who had mild COVID-19 (a few samples of this study predate the infection). Cell type and time point are not known. The rearrangement joins TRBV7-6 to TRBJ1-5; weak D call: TRBD1 (5 bases). The specimen sequenced was PBMCs or a T cell subset sorted from them (not recorded which). The CDR3 DNA reads TGTGCCAGCAGCTTAGGGGGAGGGAGGGGAGGCAATCAGCCCCAGCATTTT. Its protein product is CASSLGGGRGGNQPQHF.